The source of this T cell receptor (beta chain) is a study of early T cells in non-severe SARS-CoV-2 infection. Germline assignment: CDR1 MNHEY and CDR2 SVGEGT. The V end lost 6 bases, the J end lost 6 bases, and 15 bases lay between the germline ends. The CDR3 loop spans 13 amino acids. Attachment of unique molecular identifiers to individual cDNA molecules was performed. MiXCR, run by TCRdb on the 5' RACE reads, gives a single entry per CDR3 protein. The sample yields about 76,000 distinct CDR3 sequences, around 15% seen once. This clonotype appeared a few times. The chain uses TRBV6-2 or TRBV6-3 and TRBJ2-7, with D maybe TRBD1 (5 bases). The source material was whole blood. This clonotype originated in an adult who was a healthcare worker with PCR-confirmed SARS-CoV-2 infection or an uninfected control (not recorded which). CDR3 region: CASSPLGLREQYF. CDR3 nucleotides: TGTGCCAGCAGCCCCTTGGGGCTGCGCGAGCAGTACTTC.